Listed below are T cell receptor beta chains from one sample, sequenced in a study of T cells in Graves' hyperthyroidism and ophthalmopathy. One entry per CDR3 protein results from TCRdb running MiXCR on the multiplex PCR reads. This repertoire shows about 500,000 distinct CDR3 sequences, under 15% found once; its top ten account for around a sixth. The source material was blood. Every receptor here comes from a woman between 18 and 29 years old with Graves' hyperthyroidism. Both conserved end residues are part of each CDR3.

j_gene | v_gene | CDR3aa
TRBJ2-3 | TRBV6-1 | CASGGTGGRVDTQYF
TRBJ1-5 | TRBV19 | CASSMGARSNQPQHF
TRBJ2-7 | TRBV2 | CASSDRGPLAHEQYF
TRBJ2-3 | TRBV6-5 | CASSYSTSGTDTQYF
TRBJ1-5 | TRBV7-8 | CASSLRSGTGNQPQHF
TRBJ1-4 | TRBV12-5 | CASGLGQATNEKLFF
TRBJ1-2 | TRBV11-2 | CASSPGGPGNGYTF
TRBJ1-5 | TRBV20-1 | CSARETNQPQHF
TRBJ2-1 | TRBV19 | CASGDRVRDNEQFF
TRBJ2-7 | TRBV7-8 | CASSLVGGRAISYEQYF
TRBJ1-2 | TRBV4-1 | CASSPPKTGFYGYTF
TRBJ2-2 | TRBV5-1 | CASSLEGTGYKELFF
TRBJ2-3 | TRBV10-3 | CAISEIGSYTDTQYF
TRBJ2-2 | TRBV19 | CASSPWSARSTGELFF
TRBJ2-7 | TRBV29-1 | CSVQLAGGSDEQYF
TRBJ1-2 | TRBV19 | CASSLADGYTF
TRBJ1-2 | TRBV12-3/TRBV12-4 | CASSRTGGFGYTF
TRBJ1-1 | TRBV27 | CASIGVYQYGLMNTEAFF
TRBJ1-2 | TRBV9 | CASSNRVNYGYTF
TRBJ2-2 | TRBV2 | CASSASGRAGGELFF
TRBJ1-1 | TRBV4-1 | CASSQDHSNTEAFF
TRBJ1-4 | TRBV20-1 | CSARSLDRRFEKLFF
TRBJ2-7 | TRBV5-6 | CASSASGTGPYEQYF
TRBJ2-1 | TRBV15 | CATRGGTYNEQFF
TRBJ1-2 | TRBV6-1 | CASSYANGYTF
TRBJ2-3 | TRBV4-1 | CASSQLQGASDTQYF
TRBJ2-3 | TRBV6-1 | CASRISGPDTQYF
TRBJ2-2 | TRBV19 | CASSIMGKINGELFF
TRBJ2-7 | TRBV25-1 | CASSEFIQISGGRYEQYF
TRBJ2-1 | TRBV7-9 | CASSTRTVSYEQFF
TRBJ2-7 | TRBV2 | CASKQGGYEQYF
TRBJ1-5 | TRBV6-1 | CASSGQGDAQPQHF
TRBJ2-7 | TRBV6-6 | CASSYSRTRGDEQYF
TRBJ1-1 | TRBV6-5 | CASSFHQGFSSEAFF
TRBJ2-5 | TRBV11-2 | CASQGYQETQYF
TRBJ2-1 | TRBV10-3 | CAITPTRLVNEQFF
TRBJ2-3 | TRBV10-2 | CASRWDRGLGRDTQYF
TRBJ2-3 | TRBV20-1 | CSAYPGREADTQYF
TRBJ2-3 | TRBV20-1 | CSAGGLITNTDTQYF
TRBJ1-1 | TRBV12-3/TRBV12-4 | CASSALAGSAEAFF
TRBJ2-5 | TRBV3-1 | CASSQDTGLQETQYF
TRBJ2-2 | TRBV3-1 | CASSQGIAGRVGELFF
TRBJ2-5 | TRBV6-1 | CASSRETGGLETQYF
TRBJ1-2 | TRBV6-1 | CASSVIPDNYGYTF
TRBJ2-3 | TRBV6-5 | CASSYHLRTTDTQYF
TRBJ1-5 | TRBV6-9 | CASSFPRTGYSNQPQHF
TRBJ1-5 | TRBV19 | CASMVLLDNQPQHF
TRBJ2-2 | TRBV7-2 | CAGDRAMSTGELFF
TRBJ2-7 | TRBV18 | CASSLWDGDSYEQYF
TRBJ2-7 | TRBV28 | CASSLQSGISYEQYF
TRBJ2-7 | TRBV20-1 | CSARATGSYEQYF
TRBJ1-1 | TRBV19 | CASSIDRQGSDKNEAFF
TRBJ1-1 | TRBV2 | CASSVNPSGSNTEAFF
TRBJ2-1 | TRBV29-1 | CSTQPGLAFEQFF
TRBJ2-5 | TRBV27 | CASRATSLGLQETQYF
TRBJ2-3 | TRBV12-3/TRBV12-4 | CASSVGGGGDTQYF
TRBJ2-1 | TRBV5-1 | CASSSLPLASSYNEQFF